The next 24 T cell receptor beta chains were all read from a single sample in a study of cytomegalovirus exposure and HLA in healthy donors. PCR was performed using 60 Vbeta and 13 Jbeta primers. Sequenced by immunoSEQ multiplex PCR; TCRdb stores in-frame clones only, minus some. The sample holds 200,000 or so clones, more than 75% seen once. The sequenced sample consisted of PBMCs. The source is a woman aged 45-59 years in good health and CMV-seropositive.

The chain uses TRBV6-5 and TRBJ1-2; 12 bases are a match to TRBD1. The junction had 6 bases not matched to a gene; V was cut back by 6 bases and J by 7 bases. The germline gives CDR1 MNHEY, CDR2 SVGAGI. The CDR3 is made up of 14 amino acids. CDR3 loop: CASRSGQGAVGYTF. CDR3 nucleotides: TGTGCCAGCAGGTCGGGACAGGGGGCGGTTGGCTACACCTTC.

This clone was seen a handful of times. The chain's CDR3 is CASSYSQFTDTQYF. The CDR3 DNA sequence: TGTGCCAGCAGTTACTCGCAGTTCACAGATACGCAGTATTTT. The V call is TRBV6-6, the J call TRBJ2-3; no definite D call. The germline CDR1 and CDR2 sequences are MNHNY and SVGAGI (reference sequence). Trimming removed 0 bases at V and 2 bases at J, with 6 bases between. The CDR3 is 14 amino acids.

Concerning this clone itself: The same CDR3 arises from other DNA sequences in this sample as well. The J gene is TRBJ2-7, the V gene TRBV9, with a tentative D call TRBD1 (5 bases). V lost 6 bases, J lost 5 bases, and 18 bases lay in between. From germline, CDR1 is SGDLS and CDR2 YYNGEE. The CDR3 spans 14 residues. The CDR3 DNA follows: TGTGCCAGCACCTCCCCGCAGGGCGAGGACGAGCAGTACTTC. This translates into CASTSPQGEDEQYF.

The chain recombines TRBV21-1 with TRBJ2-2; the table's D call, TRBD1, was not checked against the DNA. TRBV21-1 constitutes a pseudogene. The CDR3 is made up of 18 amino acids. CDR3 sequence (DNA): TGTGCCAGCAGCAACCCTACGACAGGGGTTATATCCACCGGGGAGCTGTTTTTT. Translation gives CASSNPTTGVISTGELFF.

This chain joins TRBV5-4 and TRBJ1-5, with 7 bases that match TRBD1. The CDR3 runs to 13 residues. The V gene's germline CDR1 is SGHNT and CDR2 YYREEE (reference sequence). J lost 5 bases, V lost 4 bases, and 3 bases had no gene match. CDR3 nucleotides: TGTGCCAGCAGCGGAGGGACAGATCAGCCCCAGCATTTT. This sequence encodes CASSGGTDQPQHF.

This chain connects TRBV6-5 to TRBJ2-1; D unresolved. CDR3 length: 11 amino acids. Germline CDR1 reads MNHEY; CDR2 reads SVGAGI. With 1 base removed from V and 9 bases from J, the gap between germline ends came to 4 bases. CDR3: CASSYFGEQFF. The DNA of the CDR3 is TGTGCCAGCAGTTACTTCGGTGAGCAGTTCTTC.

Remarks on this clone: This CDR3 is also generated by other DNA sequences in the sample. This chain joins TRBV19 and TRBJ2-5, with 8 bases aligning to TRBD2. V trimming: 3 bases; J trimming: 5 bases; junction bases outside the gene matches: 8. Germline V gene data show CDR1 as LNHDA and CDR2 as SQIVND (reference sequence). There are 15 residues in the CDR3. CDR3 DNA: TGTGCCAGTAGTATGGGCGGGGGGCTGGGGGAGACCCAGTACTTC. Protein: CASSMGGGLGETQYF.

A word on this clone: At one end, the junction sequence differs from germline, possibly due to a read error. The chain is built from TRBV7-9 and TRBJ2-1; 9 bases are a match to TRBD2. The CDR3 sequence is 16 residues long. Germline V gene sequence: CDR1 SEHNR, CDR2 FQNEAQ (reference sequence). The CDR3 coding sequence is TGTTCCAGCAGCCCACCCTCCGCGGGGGGGCTTAATGAGCAGTTCTTC. Its protein is CSSSPPSAGGLNEQFF.

The J gene is TRBJ2-1, the V gene TRBV28; 8 nucleotides agree with TRBD1. Germline trimming cut 2 bases from V and 4 bases from J; bases unmatched to any gene: 4. The CDR3 is made up of 15 amino acids. Germline V gene data show CDR1 as MDHEN and CDR2 as SYDVKM. The CDR3 here is CASSLSGQGYNEQFF. The CDR3 DNA reads TGTGCCAGCAGTTTAAGCGGACAGGGTTACAATGAGCAGTTCTTC.

For the CDR3, the DNA is TGTGCCAGCAGCTTAGGGATGGCGGGGGGTCAATACGAGCAGTACTTC. Translation: CASSLGMAGGQYEQYF. The rearrangement uses TRBV7-2 and TRBJ2-7; 8 bases agree with TRBD2. The CDR3 has 16 amino acids. Trimming took 1 base from V and 4 from J; bases not matched to a gene: 9. Germline V lookup: CDR1 SGHTA, CDR2 FQGNSA.

The V call is TRBV2, the J call TRBJ1-3, with a possible D match to TRBD1 (5 bases). Looked up from germline, CDR1 is SNHLY and CDR2 is FYNNEI. V gave up 5 bases and J gave up 2 bases, with 10 bases separating them. The CDR3 totals 14 residues. CDR3 sequence (DNA): TGTGCCAGCAGTCGGGGGGGTACTGGAAACACCATATATTTT. Translating gives CASSRGGTGNTIYF.

This rearrangement joins TRBV29-1 to TRBJ2-7; the D gene is possibly TRBD2 (6 bases). The CDR3 runs 12 residues. Trimming cost V 6 bases and J 2 bases, with 11 bases left between them. Per the germline V gene, CDR1 is SQVTM and CDR2 is ANQGSEA. CDR3 sequence reads: CSVLEGPYEQYF. The CDR3 DNA is TGCAGCGTCTTGGAGGGCCCCTACGAGCAGTACTTC.

The V and J genes are TRBV27 and TRBJ2-1; 11 bases are shared with TRBD2. Germline lookup yields CDR1 MNHEY and CDR2 SMNVEV (reference sequence). The V gene end was trimmed by 6 bases and the J gene end by 5 bases; junction bases not matched to a gene: 6. The CDR3 is 15 residues long. The CDR3 is CASSALAGGDNEQFF. The CDR3 coding sequence is TGTGCCAGCAGCGCCCTAGCGGGGGGAGACAATGAGCAGTTCTTC.

The gene calls are TRBV13 and TRBJ2-7; 7 nucleotides agree with TRBD1. Germline V gives CDR1 PRHDT, CDR2 FYEKMQ (reference sequence). The CDR3 extends over 14 amino acids. V was pared by 5 bases and J by 4 bases, with 8 bases of the junction left unmatched. The CDR3 sequence is CASSRRDRLYEQYF. CDR3 DNA sequence: TGTGCCAGCAGCCGACGGGACAGATTATACGAGCAGTACTTC.

The chain employs TRBV28 and TRBJ1-5; 7 nucleotides agree with TRBD1. The CDR3 contains 14 residues. Germline V gives CDR1 MDHEN, CDR2 SYDVKM. After removal of 6 bases from V and 7 bases from J, the junction contained 9 bases not matched to a gene. The CDR3 nucleotides read TGTGCCAGCAGACCGGGACAGCTCGGGCAGCCCCAGCATTTT. The encoded protein is CASRPGQLGQPQHF.

This clone was seen only a few times. This chain links TRBV4-3 with TRBJ2-2, with D maybe TRBD1 (5 bases). Trimming shortened V by 3 bases and J by 7 bases, and 12 bases separated the two germline ends. This CDR3 is 14 amino acids long. Germline-derived CDR1 and CDR2 are LGHNA and YSLEER. CDR3 sequence (DNA): TGCGCCAGCAGCCACAACGAAGGGGTCGGGGAGCTGTTTTTT. It codes for CASSHNEGVGELFF.

This clone has more than one count but fewer than ten. This chain joins TRBV7-9 and TRBJ1-4; tentatively, D is TRBD1 (6 bases). The V and J ends lost 3 bases and 3 bases respectively, with 8 bases between them. There are 14 residues in the CDR3. Germline CDR1 SEHNR, CDR2 FQNEAQ (reference sequence). The CDR3 bases are TGTGCCAGCAGCTTGACAGGCCCTAATGAAAAACTGTTTTTT. Translated, it gives CASSLTGPNEKLFF.

The chain couples TRBV6-5 to TRBJ1-4; D might be TRBD1 (6 bases). V was shortened by 2 bases and J by 8 bases, with 12 bases between the two germline ends. This CDR3 region has 14 residues. Germline lookup yields CDR1 MNHEY and CDR2 SVGAGI. Here the CDR3 reads CASSYQRQDEKLFF. The DNA of the CDR3 is TGTGCCAGCAGTTACCAGCGACAGGACGAAAAACTGTTTTTT.

The V gene is TRBV14, the J gene TRBJ1-5, with D maybe TRBD1 (5 bases). Germline CDR1 is SGHDN and CDR2 is FVKESK. With 4 bases removed from V and 2 bases from J, the gap between germline ends came to 12 bases. There are 15 residues in the CDR3. The chain's CDR3 is CASSPRGDRNQPQHF. In DNA, the CDR3 is TGTGCCAGCAGCCCACGGGGGGATCGCAATCAGCCCCAGCATTTT.

The V call is TRBV5-1, the J call TRBJ2-3; maybe TRBD2 (6 bases). This CDR3 region has 15 residues. Germline assignment: CDR1 SGHRS and CDR2 YFSETQ. V gave up 0 bases and J gave up 2 bases, with 10 bases separating them. Here the CDR3 DNA reads TGCGCCAGCAGCTTGGATGGAGGGAACACAGATACGCAGTATTTT. Protein: CASSLDGGNTDTQYF. The variable domain in full, with the rest retrieved from reference TRBV5-1 and TRBJ2-3, is KAGVTQTPRYLIKTRGQQVTLSCSPISGHRSVSWYQQTPGQGLQFLFEYFSETQRNKGNFPGRFSGRQFSNSRSEMNVSTLELGDSALYLCASSLDGGNTDTQYFGPGTRLTVL.

The V call is TRBV5-1, the J call TRBJ2-2, with D perhaps matching TRBD1 (6 bases). The ends were cut back, 4 bases at V and 0 bases at J, with 10 bases in the middle. Per germline, CDR1 SGHRS and CDR2 YFSETQ. CDR3 length: 15 amino acids. The CDR3 bases are TGCGCCAGCAGCATTCAGGGGCCGAACACCGGGGAGCTGTTTTTT. Encoded protein: CASSIQGPNTGELFF.

The chain couples TRBV5-1 to TRBJ2-2, with D perhaps TRBD1 (6 bases). CDR1 and CDR2 (germline): SGHRS, YFSETQ. Trimming took 4 bases from V and 0 from J, leaving 16 bases between them. The CDR3 totals 17 residues. The CDR3: CASSTSTGPSNTGELFF. DNA for the CDR3: TGCGCCAGCAGCACCTCCACAGGGCCATCGAACACCGGGGAGCTGTTTTTT.

The V and J genes are TRBV7-3 and TRBJ2-1; D may be TRBD1 (6 bases). V was clipped by 1 base and J by 4 bases, with 11 bases between them. From germline, CDR1 is SGHTA and CDR2 FQGTGA. CDR3 size: 15 residues. The CDR3 nucleotides are TGTGCCAGCAGCTTAAGCGGCAGGGGATACAATGAGCAGTTCTTC. This translates into CASSLSGRGYNEQFF.

J is TRBJ2-5 and V is TRBV5-4; TRBD2 matches at 14 bases. This CDR3 region has 17 residues. Germline V gene sequence: CDR1 SGHNT, CDR2 YYREEE (reference sequence). V shed 4 bases, J shed 2 bases, and the junction held 7 bases outside the gene matches. This CDR3 reads CASSLGLAGGLQETQYF. CDR3 nucleotide sequence: TGTGCCAGCAGCCTAGGACTAGCGGGGGGTCTACAAGAGACCCAGTACTTC.